Detailed here is one T cell receptor (beta chain). The antigen remains unidentified. The data belong to a study of blood T cells in healthy people across ages. Study-wide points: Long-lived donors had more naive CD4+ cells and higher diversity than aged donors. Changes seen in expanded clonotypes were possibly confounded by donor CMV status left unknown. Per million T cells, TCR beta diversity dropped about linearly as age rose.

Germline CDR1 is MDHEN and CDR2 is SYDVKM. The CDR3 has 19 residues. V lost 7 bases to trimming and J lost 2 bases, with 30 bases between them. With a J-beta primer mix and a sample-barcoded 5' primer, a second PCR ran roughly 6 to 12 cycles. Per-sample output comprised a minimum of 2.5 million paired-end reads containing CDR3. TCRdb analysed the 5' RACE reads with MiXCR anew, one entry per CDR3 protein. This table holds 790,000 or so distinct CDR3 sequences, about 46% found once. The source material was blood. The source of this sequence is an elderly man in good health. The chain joins TRBV28 to TRBJ2-7; D is undetermined. DNA for the CDR3: TGTGCCAGCACACCATTGTTGAGGTCGGCCAACCTACTACCCTACGAGCAGTACTTC. Translation gives CASTPLLRSANLLPYEQYF.